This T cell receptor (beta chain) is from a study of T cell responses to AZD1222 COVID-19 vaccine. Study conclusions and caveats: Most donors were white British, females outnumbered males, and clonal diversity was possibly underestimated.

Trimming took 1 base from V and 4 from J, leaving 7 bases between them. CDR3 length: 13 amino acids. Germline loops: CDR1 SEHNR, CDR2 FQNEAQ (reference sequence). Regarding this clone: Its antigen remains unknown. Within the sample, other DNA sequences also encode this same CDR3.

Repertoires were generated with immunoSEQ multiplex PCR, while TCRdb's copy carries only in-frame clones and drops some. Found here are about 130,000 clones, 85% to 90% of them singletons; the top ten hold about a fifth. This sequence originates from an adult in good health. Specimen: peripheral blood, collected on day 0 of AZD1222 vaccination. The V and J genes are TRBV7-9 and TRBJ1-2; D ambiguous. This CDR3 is CASSLVEGYGYTF. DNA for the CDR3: TGTGCCAGCAGCTTAGTCGAGGGCTATGGCTACACCTTC.